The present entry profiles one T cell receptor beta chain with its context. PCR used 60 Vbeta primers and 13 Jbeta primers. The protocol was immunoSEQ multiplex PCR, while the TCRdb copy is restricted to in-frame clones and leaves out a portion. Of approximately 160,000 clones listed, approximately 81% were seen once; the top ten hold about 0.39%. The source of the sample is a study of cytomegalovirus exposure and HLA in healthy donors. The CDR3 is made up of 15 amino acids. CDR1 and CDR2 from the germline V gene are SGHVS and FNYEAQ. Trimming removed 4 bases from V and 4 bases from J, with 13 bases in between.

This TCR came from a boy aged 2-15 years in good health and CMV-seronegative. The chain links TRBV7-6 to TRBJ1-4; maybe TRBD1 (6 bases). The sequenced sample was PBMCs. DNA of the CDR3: TGTGCCAGCAGCTCTATACAGGGAAATAATGAAAAACTGTTTTTT. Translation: CASSSIQGNNEKLFF.